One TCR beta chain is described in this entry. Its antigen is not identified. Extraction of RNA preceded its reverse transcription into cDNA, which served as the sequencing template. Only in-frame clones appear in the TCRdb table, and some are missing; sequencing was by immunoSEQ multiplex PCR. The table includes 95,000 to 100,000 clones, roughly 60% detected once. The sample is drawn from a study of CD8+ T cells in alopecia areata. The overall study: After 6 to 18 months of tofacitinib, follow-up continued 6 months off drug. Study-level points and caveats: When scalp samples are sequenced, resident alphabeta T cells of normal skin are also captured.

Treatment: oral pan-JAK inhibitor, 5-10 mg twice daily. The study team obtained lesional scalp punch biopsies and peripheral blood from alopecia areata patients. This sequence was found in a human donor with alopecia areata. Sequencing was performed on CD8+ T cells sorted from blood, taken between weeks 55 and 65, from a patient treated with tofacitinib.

CDR3 coding DNA: TGTGCCAGCAGTGAGTTTAGTTCACCCCTCCACTTT. This codes for CASSEFSSPLHF. This chain connects TRBV25-1 to TRBJ1-6; D remains unclear. The CDR3 extends over 12 amino acids. Trimming pared 3 bases from V and 9 bases from J, leaving 6 bases between. The germline V gene encodes CDR1 MGHDK and CDR2 SYGVNS.